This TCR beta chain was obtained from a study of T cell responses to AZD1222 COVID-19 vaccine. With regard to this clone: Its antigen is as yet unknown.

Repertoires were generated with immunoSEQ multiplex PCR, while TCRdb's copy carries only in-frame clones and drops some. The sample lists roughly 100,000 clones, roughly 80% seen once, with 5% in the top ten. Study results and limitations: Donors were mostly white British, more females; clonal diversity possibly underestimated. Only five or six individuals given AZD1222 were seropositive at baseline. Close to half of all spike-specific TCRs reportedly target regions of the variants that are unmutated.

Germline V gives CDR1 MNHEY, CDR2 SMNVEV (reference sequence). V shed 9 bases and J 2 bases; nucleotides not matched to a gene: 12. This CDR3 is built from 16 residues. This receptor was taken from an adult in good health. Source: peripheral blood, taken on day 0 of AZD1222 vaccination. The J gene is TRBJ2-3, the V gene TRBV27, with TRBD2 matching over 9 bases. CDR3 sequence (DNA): TGTGCCAGTTCGCGGCTAGCGGGATTGTCCACAGATACGCAGTATTTT. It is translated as CASSRLAGLSTDTQYF.